A selection of T cell receptor beta chains follows, all from one sample in a study of cytomegalovirus exposure and HLA in healthy donors. The table came from immunoSEQ multiplex PCR; TCRdb's copy has only in-frame clones and leaves some out. This table holds about 100,000 clones, 81% found once. Sequencing was carried out using PBMCs. The receptors were sampled from a woman in her 70s in good health and CMV-seropositive. Each CDR3 is given with its conserved first and last residue. The D gene is left open where the match is weak. Rows may omit the clone size; those that give it use once, few, many or a size class.

cdr3_aa	cdr3_nt	v_call	j_call	clone_size	d_call
CASSPLSGREANEQFF	TGTGCCAGCAGCCCCCTTAGCGGGAGGGAGGCCAATGAGCAGTTCTTC	TRBV5-6	TRBJ2-1	NA	TRBD2
CAILTAPSYEQYF	TGTGCCATCCTGACAGCTCCTTCCTACGAGCAGTACTTC	TRBV10-3	TRBJ2-7	NA	NA
CASSLSGTAGYEQYF	TGTGCCAGCAGTTTATCCGGGACAGCAGGGTACGAGCAGTACTTC	TRBV6-1	TRBJ2-7	NA	TRBD1
CASSFSAIRTNEKLFF	TGCGCCAGCAGCTTTTCTGCGATACGGACTAATGAAAAACTGTTTTTT	TRBV5-1	TRBJ1-4	NA	NA
CASRQTSGTNEQYF	TGTGCCAGCAGGCAGACTAGCGGGACTAACGAGCAGTACTTC	TRBV6-5	TRBJ2-7	NA	TRBD2
CASSQDKLTDTQYF	TGCGCCAGCAGCCAAGACAAACTCACAGATACGCAGTATTTT	TRBV4-3	TRBJ2-3	NA	NA
CAWREDRQETQYF	TGTGCCTGGAGGGAGGACAGACAAGAGACCCAGTACTTC	TRBV30	TRBJ2-5	once	NA
CASSYGTYEQYF	TGTGCCAGCAGCTACGGGACTTACGAGCAGTACTTC	TRBV5-4	TRBJ2-7	NA	NA
CASSWEGEQYF	TGTGCCAGCAGCTGGGAGGGCGAGCAGTACTTC	TRBV7-2	TRBJ2-7	once	TRBD2
CASRSGNTIYF	TGTGCCAGCCGCTCTGGAAACACCATATATTTT	TRBV2	TRBJ1-3	once	NA
CASSLDIASSYEQYF	TGTGCCAGCAGCTTAGATATAGCCAGCTCCTACGAGCAGTACTTC	TRBV11-3	TRBJ2-7	NA	NA
CASRPTPTRGRAGELFF	TGTGCCAGCAGACCTACCCCAACTAGGGGGCGGGCCGGGGAGCTGTTTTTT	TRBV28	TRBJ2-2	NA	TRBD1
CASEETAPWNTEAFF	TGTGCCAGCGAAGAGACAGCCCCTTGGAACACTGAAGCTTTCTTT	TRBV28	TRBJ1-1	NA	NA
CASSSSGYSPSF	TGTGCCAGCAGCTCCTCGGGGTATTCTCCCTCATTC	TRBV7-2	TRBJ2-7	NA	NA
CASSDAGYQPQHF	TGTGCCAGCAGTGACGCAGGGTATCAGCCCCAGCATTTT	TRBV6-1	TRBJ1-5	NA	NA
CASSLNRVYEQYF	TGTGCCAGCAGCTTAAACAGGGTCTACGAGCAGTACTTC	TRBV7-2	TRBJ2-7	NA	NA
CASSERRGRDTEAFF	TGTGCCAGCAGTGAACGGAGGGGTCGGGATACTGAAGCTTTCTTT	TRBV25-1	TRBJ1-1	once	NA
CASSSWERGKFNEQFF	TGTGCCAGCAGCAGTTGGGAGCGGGGTAAGTTCAATGAGCAGTTCTTC	TRBV9	TRBJ2-1	NA	TRBD2
CASRSAGTGGSEQYF	TGTGCCAGCAGAAGTGCCGGGACAGGGGGTAGCGAGCAGTACTTC	TRBV28	TRBJ2-7	NA	TRBD1
CASSPNPGTGRYNEQFF	TGTGCCAGTAGCCCGAATCCCGGGACAGGACGTTACAATGAGCAGTTCTTC	TRBV19	TRBJ2-1	NA	TRBD1
CATSRGDNEQFF	TGTGCCACCAGCAGAGGCGACAATGAGCAGTTCTTC	TRBV15	TRBJ2-1	NA	NA
CASSFQFRGDNEQFF	TGTGCCAGCAGCTTTCAATTCCGGGGGGACAATGAGCAGTTCTTC	TRBV11-1	TRBJ2-1	NA	TRBD2
CASSPDRDRVTDTQYF	TGTGCCAGTAGTCCGGACCGGGACAGGGTGACAGATACGCAGTATTTT	TRBV19	TRBJ2-3	NA	TRBD1
CASSRTSGRTREQFF	TGTGCCAGCAGCCGGACTAGCGGGAGGACTCGGGAGCAGTTCTTC	TRBV28	TRBJ2-1	NA	TRBD2
CASGTGGGETQYF	TGTGCCAGTGGGACGGGGGGCGGGGAGACCCAGTACTTC	TRBV2	TRBJ2-5	NA	NA
CASSLTRSSYNSPLHF	TGTGCCAGCAGCTTAACACGGAGCTCCTATAATTCACCCCTCCACTTT	TRBV11-2	TRBJ1-6	NA	NA
CASSIRLVHEQYF	TGTGCCAGTAGTATACGTCTAGTTCACGAGCAGTACTTC	TRBV19	TRBJ2-7	NA	NA
CASSFGGETQYF	TGTGCCAGCAGCTTTGGAGGAGAGACCCAGTACTTC	TRBV11-2	TRBJ2-5	once	NA
CASSPNEWGGGGNTEAFF	TGTGCCAGCTCACCGAATGAATGGGGCGGGGGGGGGAACACTGAAGCTTTCTTT	TRBV18	TRBJ1-1	NA	NA
CASSFDKYEQYF	TGCGCCAGCAGCTTTGACAAGTACGAGCAGTACTTC	TRBV5-1	TRBJ2-7	NA	NA
CASSHPAGAGAGELFF	TGTGCCAGCAGCCACCCAGCGGGAGCTGGCGCCGGGGAGCTGTTTTTT	TRBV4-2	TRBJ2-2	NA	TRBD2
CASGLQEGGSGTQYF	TGTGCTAGTGGTTTACAAGAGGGCGGGAGTGGTACGCAGTATTTT	TRBV12-5	TRBJ2-3	NA	TRBD2
CASSLVAGEGGTEAFF	TGCGCCAGCAGTTTGGTCGCGGGGGAGGGTGGCACTGAAGCTTTCTTT	TRBV5-1	TRBJ1-1	NA	NA
CASSLGGGLGYTF	TGCGCCAGCAGCTTGGGCGGGGGGCTTGGCTACACCTTC	TRBV5-1	TRBJ1-2	NA	NA
CASSYPGTKEQYF	TGTGCCAGCAGTTACCCAGGGACTAAGGAGCAGTACTTC	TRBV6-5	TRBJ2-7	NA	TRBD2
CASSGDREAEQFF	TGTGCCAGCAGCGGTGACAGGGAGGCTGAGCAGTTCTTC	TRBV7-3	TRBJ2-1	NA	NA
CASSRTSYNSPLHF	TGTGCCAGCAGCCGAACCTCCTATAATTCCCCCCTCCACTTT	TRBV6-5	TRBJ1-6	NA	NA
CASSPIVASTNTGELFF	TGTGCCAGCAGCCCGATTGTAGCGTCAACGAACACCGGGGAGCTGTTTTTT	TRBV7-3	TRBJ2-2	few	NA
CASSFSSNQPQHF	TGTGCCAGCAGTTTTAGCAGCAATCAGCCCCAGCATTTT	TRBV27	TRBJ1-5	NA	NA
CATSRVDKVVETQYF	TGTGCCACCAGCAGAGTTGACAAGGTGGTTGAGACCCAGTACTTC	TRBV15	TRBJ2-5	NA	NA
CASGGIAKNIQYF	TGTGCCAGCGGCGGGATAGCCAAAAACATTCAGTACTTC	TRBV6-1	TRBJ2-4	NA	NA